These T cell receptor beta chains were read from a single sample in a study of cytomegalovirus exposure and HLA in healthy donors. The assay was immunoSEQ multiplex PCR, and TCRdb's table has in-frame clones only and misses some. The sample includes 95,000 to 150,000 clones, over 8.5% of them seen just once. What was sequenced was PBMCs. The receptors shown here come from a woman in her thirties or forties in good health and CMV-seropositive. CDR3s include the opening cysteine and the closing phenylalanine or tryptophan. D genes are given only for firm matches. Clone size is shown for a subset of rows, as once, few, many or a class of expanded clone.

size: -
D: TRBD2
V: TRBV10-3
J: TRBJ2-1
DNA: TGTGCCATTTTTAGCGGGGCGACTTACAATGAGCAGTTCTTC
CDR3: CAIFSGATYNEQFF

size: few
D: TRBD2
V: TRBV18
J: TRBJ2-3
DNA: TGTGCCAGCTCACCACAGCTAGCGGGGGGGGCCACAGATACGCAGTATTTT
CDR3: CASSPQLAGGATDTQYF

size: -
D: -
V: TRBV15
J: TRBJ1-5
DNA: TGTGCCACCAGCAAAGGAGTCGGGTATAGCAATCAGCCCCAGCATTTT
CDR3: CATSKGVGYSNQPQHF

size: few
D: -
V: TRBV6-1
J: TRBJ1-2
DNA: TGTGCCAGCAGGGGGGGGGCCCATTCCTATGGCTACACCTTC
CDR3: CASRGGAHSYGYTF

size: -
D: TRBD1
V: TRBV7-9
J: TRBJ2-7
DNA: TGTGCCAGCAGCCCCTACAGGGGATCGGGCGAGCAGTACTTC
CDR3: CASSPYRGSGEQYF

size: -
D: -
V: TRBV5-4
J: TRBJ2-3
DNA: TGTGCCAGCAGCTCCGGGTCCACAGATACGCAGTATTTT
CDR3: CASSSGSTDTQYF

size: few
D: -
V: TRBV7-2
J: TRBJ2-3
DNA: TGTGCCAGCAGCTTCCAGCAGGGTAGAGATACGCAGTATTTT
CDR3: CASSFQQGRDTQYF

size: few
D: -
V: TRBV5-6
J: TRBJ2-3
DNA: TGTGCCAGCAGCTTACAGGGTTTGGGCACAGATACGCAGTATTTT
CDR3: CASSLQGLGTDTQYF

size: few
D: -
V: TRBV6-1
J: TRBJ1-4
DNA: TGTGCCAGCAGTGAATTGGGGGGTATTAATGAAAAACTGTTTTTT
CDR3: CASSELGGINEKLFF

size: few
D: TRBD1
V: TRBV11-2
J: TRBJ2-7
DNA: TGTGCCAGCAGCTCACGGACAGGGGCCTACGAGCAGTACTTC
CDR3: CASSSRTGAYEQYF

size: few
D: -
V: TRBV19
J: TRBJ2-2
DNA: TGTGCCAGTAGGCCACGGGGGCGGGGGACCGGGGAGCTGTTTTTT
CDR3: CASRPRGRGTGELFF

size: -
D: TRBD2
V: TRBV15
J: TRBJ2-1
DNA: TGTGCCACCAGCCGCGGACTAGCGGGGGGCAATGAGCAGTTCTTC
CDR3: CATSRGLAGGNEQFF

size: -
D: TRBD1
V: TRBV19
J: TRBJ1-1
DNA: TGTGCCAGTAGTGACAGGGGGCTCACTGAAGCTTTCTTT
CDR3: CASSDRGLTEAFF

size: -
D: TRBD1
V: TRBV4-1
J: TRBJ2-7
DNA: TGCGCCAGCAGCCAAGGACAGGGGGTCTCCTACGAGCAGTACTTC
CDR3: CASSQGQGVSYEQYF

size: -
D: -
V: TRBV18
J: TRBJ2-7
DNA: TGTGCCAGCTCCACGGGTTACGAGCAGTACTTC
CDR3: CASSTGYEQYF

size: many
D: -
V: TRBV2
J: TRBJ1-1
DNA: TGTGCCAGCAGTGAGCGCAGGGGCACTGAAGCTTTCTTT
CDR3: CASSERRGTEAFF

size: few
D: -
V: TRBV27
J: TRBJ1-2
DNA: TGTGCCAGCAGTTTTGGGCGGGAGGGCTATGGCTACACCTTC
CDR3: CASSFGREGYGYTF

size: few
D: -
V: TRBV9
J: TRBJ1-2
DNA: TGTGCCAGCAGCGTAGAGGAGGTGAGCTATGGCTACACCTTC
CDR3: CASSVEEVSYGYTF

size: -
D: -
V: TRBV11-2
J: TRBJ1-2
DNA: TGTGCCAGCAGCTTGGACAGTCCTAACTATGGCTACACCTTC
CDR3: CASSLDSPNYGYTF

size: few
D: -
V: TRBV2
J: TRBJ1-1
DNA: TGTGCCAGCACCTATGCGGGACCTGAAGCTTTCTTT
CDR3: CASTYAGPEAFF

size: few
D: TRBD1
V: TRBV27
J: TRBJ2-1
DNA: TGTGCCAGCAGTTTAGGGACAGGCTACAATGAGCAGTTCTTC
CDR3: CASSLGTGYNEQFF

size: few
D: -
V: TRBV29-1
J: TRBJ2-1
DNA: TGCAGCGTTCTTAGGCCGAGGAATGAGCAGTTCTTC
CDR3: CSVLRPRNEQFF

size: few
D: -
V: TRBV4-1
J: TRBJ2-1
DNA: TGCGCCAGCAGCCAAGGGGCACTTTTACTCTACAATGAGCAGTTCTTC
CDR3: CASSQGALLLYNEQFF

size: -
D: -
V: TRBV5-1
J: TRBJ1-2
DNA: TGCGCCAGCAGCTTGGCCGTGAGGGACTATGGCTACACCTTC
CDR3: CASSLAVRDYGYTF

size: few
D: -
V: TRBV6-6
J: TRBJ1-2
DNA: TGTGCCAGCGCGACTACTAACTATGGCTACACCTTC
CDR3: CASATTNYGYTF

size: few
D: -
V: TRBV6-5
J: TRBJ2-7
DNA: TGTGCCAGCACCAGAAACAGGGGAGGCTACGAGCAGTACTTC
CDR3: CASTRNRGGYEQYF